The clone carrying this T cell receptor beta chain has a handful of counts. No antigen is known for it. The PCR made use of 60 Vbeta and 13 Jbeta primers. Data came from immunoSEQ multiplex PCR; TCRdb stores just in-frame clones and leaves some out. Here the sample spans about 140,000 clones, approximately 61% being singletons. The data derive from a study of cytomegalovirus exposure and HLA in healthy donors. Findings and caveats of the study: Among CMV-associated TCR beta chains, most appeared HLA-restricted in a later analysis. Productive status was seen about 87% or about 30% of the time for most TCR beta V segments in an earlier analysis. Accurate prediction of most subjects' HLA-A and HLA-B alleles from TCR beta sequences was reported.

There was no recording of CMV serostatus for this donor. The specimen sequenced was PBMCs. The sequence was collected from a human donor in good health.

CDR3 nucleotides: TGTGCCAGTAGTTGGGTTTCCGGGACACAAGAGAACTATGGCTACACCTTC. Residues: CASSWVSGTQENYGYTF. The V and J genes are TRBV19 and TRBJ1-2; possibly TRBD1 for D (6 bases). The length of the CDR3 is 17 residues. Germline values: CDR1 LNHDA, CDR2 SQIVND (reference sequence). With 5 bases removed from V and 2 bases from J, the gap between germline ends came to 21 bases.